Below are 27 T cell receptor beta chains sequenced from a single sample in a study of somatic mutations in cytotoxic T cells in rheumatoid arthritis. Data came from immunoSEQ multiplex PCR; TCRdb stores just in-frame clones and leaves some out. The table has around 6,300 clones, 65% to 80% seen once. Sequenced input: CD8+ T cells sorted from blood. The receptors derive from a woman aged 45-60 years in good health.

The chain combines TRBV7-6 with TRBJ2-3, with 9 positions matching TRBD2. CDR3 length equals 16 residues. After removal of 5 bases from V and 0 bases from J, the junction contained 6 bases not matched to a gene. The germline V gene encodes CDR1 SGHVS and CDR2 FNYEAQ. CDR3 nucleotide sequence: TGTGCCAGCAGCCAAACTAGCGGGCCTAGCACAGATACGCAGTATTTT. The encoded protein is CASSQTSGPSTDTQYF.

This chain links TRBV6-1 with TRBJ2-6; TRBD2 is a possible D gene (5 bases). V lost 7 bases, J lost 0 bases, and 10 bases lay in between. Germline V gives CDR1 MNHNS, CDR2 SASEGT. The length of the CDR3 is 15 residues. The CDR3 coding sequence is TGTGCCAGCACCGGACTGAGCTCTGGGGCCAACGTCCTGACTTTC. Amino acid sequence: CASTGLSSGANVLTF.

V is TRBV5-3 and J is TRBJ2-4; D is ambiguous. TRBV5-3 is classed as an ORF, of uncertain function. V lost 9 bases, J lost 3 bases, and 7 bases lay in between. The CDR3 loop spans 11 amino acids. In nucleotides, the CDR3 is TGTGCCACCCCGCGCAAAAACATTCAGTACTTC. Translated, it gives CATPRKNIQYF.

The chain combines TRBV4-2 with TRBJ2-5, with D tentatively TRBD2 (6 bases). Germline V gives CDR1 LGHNA, CDR2 YNFKEQ. The V gene lost 0 bases and the J gene lost 5 bases, with 13 bases spanning the gap. There are 15 residues in the CDR3. CDR3 loop: CASSQDISGVETQYF. Here the CDR3 DNA reads TGTGCCAGCAGCCAAGATATATCGGGGGTCGAGACCCAGTACTTC.

The gene calls are TRBV19 and TRBJ1-2; the match to TRBD1 covers 9 bases. V shed 6 bases and J 7 bases; nucleotides not matched to a gene: 9. The V gene's germline CDR1 is LNHDA and CDR2 SQIVND (reference sequence). The CDR3 is 14 amino acids. DNA of the CDR3: TGTGCCAGTAGCCCTGCCGGGACAGGGAGTGGCTACACCTTC. This codes for CASSPAGTGSGYTF. Filled out from reference TRBV19 and TRBJ1-2, the complete variable domain reads DGGITQSPKYLFRKEGQNVTLSCEQNLNHDAMYWYRQDPGQGLRLIYYSQIVNDFQKGDIAEGYSVSREKKESFPLTVTSAQKNPTAFYLCASSPAGTGSGYTFGSGTRLTVV.

The chain has TRBV4-1 and TRBJ1-1, with 8 bases that match TRBD1. This CDR3 spans 18 amino acids. Germline V lookup: CDR1 MGHRA, CDR2 YSYEKL. Trimming took 0 bases from V and 0 from J; bases not matched to a gene: 9. This CDR3 is CASSQDFRTGTLNTEAFF. The CDR3 DNA is TGCGCCAGCAGCCAAGATTTCCGGACAGGGACATTGAACACTGAAGCTTTCTTT.

This chain links TRBV6-1 with TRBJ1-2; D might be TRBD1 (6 bases). CDR1 and CDR2 (germline): MNHNS, SASEGT. There are 18 residues in the CDR3. V was clipped by 3 bases and J by 1 base, with 21 bases between them. CDR3 loop: CASSEGGGAILYNYGYTF. In DNA, the CDR3 is TGTGCCAGCAGTGAGGGTGGGGGGGCTATTTTATATAACTATGGCTACACCTTC.

The chain carries TRBV7-2 and TRBJ1-5; TRBD1 might be the D (6 bases). Trimming removed 5 bases from V and 3 bases from J, with 14 bases in between. The CDR3 has 15 amino acids. Germline values: CDR1 SGHTA, CDR2 FQGNSA. CDR3 in amino acids: CASSAQGVSNQPQHF. In DNA form, the CDR3 reads TGTGCCAGCAGCGCACAGGGAGTCTCCAATCAGCCCCAGCATTTT.

The CDR3: CASRLYLAGLNNEQFF. The CDR3 bases are TGTGCCAGCAGGTTATATCTAGCGGGGTTGAACAATGAGCAGTTCTTC. J is TRBJ2-1 and V is TRBV7-2, with 9 bases that match TRBD2. Germline trimming cut 6 bases from V and 5 bases from J; bases unmatched to any gene: 11. CDR1 SGHTA and CDR2 FQGNSA come from the germline V gene. The CDR3 runs to 16 residues.

V and J are TRBV9 and TRBJ2-1; 9 nucleotides match TRBD1. The junction had 11 bases not matched to a gene; V was cut back by 0 bases and J by 7 bases. The V gene's germline CDR1 is SGDLS and CDR2 YYNGEE. The CDR3 is made up of 17 amino acids. The CDR3 spells CASSVGGGTGRENEQFF. Written as DNA, the CDR3 is TGTGCCAGCAGCGTAGGGGGAGGGACAGGGCGGGAGAATGAGCAGTTCTTC.

Written as DNA, the CDR3 is TGTGCCAGTAAGCCGGGGGAGAGCTCCTACAATGAGCAGTTCTTC. Its protein is CASKPGESSYNEQFF. The rearrangement links TRBV19 to TRBJ2-1; tentatively, D is TRBD2 (6 bases). This CDR3 is 15 amino acids long. Trimming shortened V by 7 bases and J by 0 bases, and 13 bases separated the two germline ends. Per germline, CDR1 LNHDA and CDR2 SQIVND (reference sequence).

The chain is built from TRBV6-6 and TRBJ1-4; D possibly corresponds to TRBD1 (6 bases). The CDR3 sequence is 15 residues long. The germline CDR1 and CDR2 sequences are MNHNY and SVGAGI (reference sequence). Trimming took off 5 bases at V and 7 bases at J, with 17 bases between the two ends. CDR3 DNA: TGTGCCAGCAGTGGGGGCTCTCAAGGGGCTGAAAAACTGTTTTTT. It translates to CASSGGSQGAEKLFF.

The chain uses TRBV13 and TRBJ2-5, with 8 bases fitting TRBD2. Germline CDR1 is PRHDT and CDR2 is FYEKMQ (reference sequence). The CDR3 is made up of 16 amino acids. The V segment lost 2 bases and the J segment 0 bases; nucleotides outside the gene matches: 5. This CDR3 reads CASSLYGGVDQETQYF. The CDR3 nucleotides read TGTGCCAGCAGCTTATACGGGGGGGTGGACCAAGAGACCCAGTACTTC.

This clone was found a few times. The same CDR3 arises from other DNA sequences in this sample as well. The chain recombines TRBV7-9 with TRBJ2-7, with D uncertain. The CDR3 loop spans 12 amino acids. CDR1 SEHNR and CDR2 FQNEAQ come from the germline V gene (reference sequence). The germline V and J ends were trimmed by 5 bases and 7 bases, with 12 bases remaining between them. The CDR3 nucleotides read TGTGCCAGCAGCAGCAACCGCTTGGAGCAGTACTTC. Encoded protein: CASSSNRLEQYF.

The chain joins TRBV20-1 to TRBJ1-2, with TRBD1 matching over 9 bases. The CDR3 runs to 11 residues. Per the germline V gene, CDR1 is DFQATT and CDR2 is SNEGSKA (reference sequence). The CDR3 is CSTRTGEDYTF. CDR3 in DNA: TGCAGCACCAGGACAGGGGAAGACTACACCTTC.

This clone has only a few counts. The chain employs TRBV9 and TRBJ2-3, with 9 nucleotides matching TRBD1. Germline CDR1 is SGDLS and CDR2 is YYNGEE. V trimming: 4 bases; J trimming: 4 bases; junction bases outside the gene matches: 4. CDR3 size: 14 residues. CDR3 DNA: TGTGCCAGCAGCCCCACAGGGGGCGCAGATACGCAGTATTTT. Amino acids: CASSPTGGADTQYF.

The chain uses TRBV7-8 and TRBJ2-7; 8 nucleotides line up with TRBD2. This CDR3 is 15 amino acids long. J was trimmed by 2 bases and V by 8 bases; bases with no gene match: 11. CDR1 and CDR2 (germline): SGHVS, FQNEAQ. The CDR3, as DNA: TGTGCCAGCGGCCTCCCATGGCGGGGGGCCTACGAGCAGTACTTC. This gives the protein CASGLPWRGAYEQYF.

The V gene is TRBV15, the J gene TRBJ2-3; 8 bases fit TRBD2. The length of the CDR3 is 17 residues. J gave up 0 bases and V 1 base, and 6 bases lay outside the gene matches. The germline gives CDR1 LNHNV, CDR2 YYDKDF (reference sequence). As DNA, the CDR3 is TGTGCCACCAGCAGAGGGAGGGCGGGGGGCAGCACAGATACGCAGTATTTT. Its translation is CATSRGRAGGSTDTQYF.

This chain links TRBV4-1 with TRBJ2-7, with 13 bases fitting TRBD2. The CDR3 is 17 amino acids. V gave up 3 bases and J gave up 2 bases; unmatched junction bases: 7. The V gene's germline CDR1 is MGHRA and CDR2 YSYEKL. CDR3 DNA: TGCGCCAGCAGCCAGGGGGAAGGGACTAGCGGGGCCTACGAGCAGTACTTC. Translating it yields CASSQGEGTSGAYEQYF.

This chain connects TRBV7-8 to TRBJ1-4; 10 nucleotides match TRBD1. Germline values: CDR1 SGHVS, CDR2 FQNEAQ. This CDR3 contains 14 residues. V shed 5 bases and J 6 bases; nucleotides not matched to a gene: 3. The CDR3 sequence is CASSPGQGHEKLFF. The CDR3 DNA follows: TGTGCCAGCAGCCCGGGACAGGGGCATGAAAAACTGTTTTTT.

In the case of this clone: Germline is not matched at one junction end, which may reflect a read error. Other DNA sequences in the same sample also yield this CDR3. The V and J genes are TRBV6-6 and TRBJ1-2, with 8 bases identical to TRBD1. This CDR3 region has 15 residues. Germline V CDR1 and CDR2: MNHNY, SVGAGI (reference sequence). DNA for the CDR3: TGTGCCAGCAGTCCGAAGACAGGGGCGGCTTATGGCTATACCTTC. It yields the protein CASSPKTGAAYGYTF.

V usage is TRBV2 and J usage is TRBJ2-5; D possibly corresponds to TRBD2 (5 bases). The germline V and J ends were trimmed by 1 base and 11 bases, with 8 bases remaining between them. Germline values: CDR1 SNHLY, CDR2 FYNNEI. The CDR3 extends over 11 amino acids. The DNA for the CDR3 is TGTGCCAGCAGTGAAGGGTGGGAGCAGTACTTC. As protein: CASSEGWEQYF.

This clone has just a few counts. The chain combines TRBV6-5 with TRBJ2-7, with 7 bases matching TRBD1. Germline V gene data show CDR1 as MNHEY and CDR2 as SVGAGI. The CDR3 is 15 amino acids. V gave up 2 bases and J gave up 6 bases; unmatched junction bases: 10. The CDR3 DNA is TGTGCCAGCAGTTACGCCCGGGACAGCCCGGGCGAGCAGTACTTC. Its translation is CASSYARDSPGEQYF.

The sample holds a few counts of this clone. The chain carries TRBV9 and TRBJ1-3, with TRBD1 matching over 7 bases. V gave up 0 bases and J gave up 3 bases; unmatched junction bases: 0. This CDR3 contains 14 residues. Looked up from germline, CDR1 is SGDLS and CDR2 is YYNGEE. This chain's CDR3 is CASSVGDSGNTIYF. The CDR3 region has the DNA TGTGCCAGCAGCGTAGGGGACAGTGGAAACACCATATATTTT.

The rearrangement joins TRBV6-1 to TRBJ2-5; TRBD1 matches at 7 bases. TRBJ2-7 matches the DNA end more closely, so the J call is doubtful. The CDR3 is 12 amino acids. Germline V gene lookup returns CDR1 MNHNS and CDR2 SASEGT. The CDR3 DNA is TGTGCCAGCCGACAGGGAAGCTACGAGCAGTACTTC. Protein sequence: CASRQGSYEQYF.

The gene calls are TRBV6-5 and TRBJ2-7; a possible D gene is TRBD1 (6 bases). V lost 6 bases to trimming and J lost 7 bases, with 16 bases between them. This CDR3 is built from 13 residues. Per germline, CDR1 MNHEY and CDR2 SVGAGI. The CDR3 coding sequence is TGTGCCAGCAGAAACGACAGGCTGGGAGAGCAGTACTTC. Translation gives CASRNDRLGEQYF.

A note on this clone: One end of the junction fails to match germline, which may point to a read error. This chain links TRBV7-9 with TRBJ2-7; 8 bases line up with TRBD2. Per the germline V gene, CDR1 is SEHNR and CDR2 is FQNEAQ (reference sequence). There are 15 residues in the CDR3. The CDR3 here is CASSVAGGGSYEQYF. The CDR3 bases are TGTGCCAGCAGCGTAGCCGGGGGGGGGTCCTACGAGCAGTACTTC.